Listed here are 26 T cell receptor beta chains from one sample, sequenced in a study of CD8 T cells in ankylosing spondylitis. Study-level points and caveats: A motif in TCR beta, a set of roughly eight highly homologous variants, appeared characteristic of ankylosing spondylitis blood.

TCRdb recomputed calls from the 5' RACE reads with MiXCR, one row per CDR3 protein. The sample contains approximately 300,000 distinct CDR3 sequences, 6.5% to 10% of which appear only once. Antigens of these TCRs are unknown. Source material: blood, either unsorted or a sorted T cell fraction (not recorded which). The receptors here all came from a male donor with ankylosing spondylitis.

This clonotype has a count of ten or more. The V call is TRBV5-1, the J call TRBJ2-7; TRBD2 matches 10 bases. The V segment lost 1 base and the J segment 7 bases; nucleotides outside the gene matches: 14. The V gene's germline CDR1 is SGHRS and CDR2 YFSETQ. The CDR3 is 17 amino acids. The CDR3 DNA reads TGCGCCAGCAGCTTGACGCCTAGCGGGAGCCGGGTGGTGGAGCAGTACTTC. Its translation is CASSLTPSGSRVVEQYF. The variable domain in full, with the rest retrieved from reference TRBV5-1 and TRBJ2-7, is KAGVTQTPRYLIKTRGQQVTLSCSPISGHRSVSWYQQTPGQGLQFLFEYFSETQRNKGNFPGRFSGRQFSNSRSEMNVSTLELGDSALYLCASSLTPSGSRVVEQYFGPGTRLTVT.

This rearrangement joins TRBV11-1 to TRBJ2-5; no definite D call. V was trimmed by 5 bases and J by 3 bases, leaving 22 bases between them. This CDR3 has 17 amino acids. The germline CDR1 and CDR2 sequences are SGHAT and FQDESV (reference sequence). The CDR3 is CASSPGRLVGPKETQYF. The DNA of the CDR3 is TGTGCCAGCAGCCCCGGAAGGCTAGTCGGCCCGAAAGAGACCCAGTACTTC. The full variable domain, completed using reference TRBV11-1 and TRBJ2-5, is EAEVAQSPRYKITEKSQAVAFWCDPISGHATLYWYRQILGQGPELLVQFQDESVVDDSQLPKDRFSAERLKGVDSTLKIQPAELGDSAMYLCASSPGRLVGPKETQYFGPGTRLLVL.

This clonotype has just one count. This sequence joins TRBV20-1 and TRBJ2-1; 9 bases map to TRBD2. The CDR3 has 16 amino acids. The J segment lost 8 bases and the V segment lost 4 bases, leaving 15 bases of the junction unmatched. Germline CDR1 and CDR2: DFQATT and SNEGSKA (reference sequence). CDR3 DNA: TGCAGTGCTATTAGGGCAATTAGCGGGAGAGCGGATGAGCAGTTCTTC. As protein: CSAIRAISGRADEQFF.

This clonotype showed up just a few times. The chain recombines TRBV10-3 with TRBJ2-5; D is ambiguous. The CDR3 spans 13 residues. V was pared by 6 bases and J by 1 base, with 9 bases between. Germline CDR1 ENHRY, CDR2 SYGVKD. The CDR3 region is CAIRDVLQETQYF. Here the CDR3 DNA reads TGTGCCATCAGGGATGTGCTCCAAGAGACCCAGTACTTC.

This clonotype showed up many times. This chain links TRBV12-3 or TRBV12-4 with TRBJ2-3; unclear D gene. CDR3 length: 12 amino acids. V gave up 6 bases and J gave up 6 bases, with 10 bases separating them. The CDR3 nucleotides read TGTGCCAGCAGCCGTCAGAGGGATACGCAGTATTTT. Its translation is CASSRQRDTQYF.

The V gene is TRBV20-1, the J gene TRBJ1-2, with a possible D match to TRBD1 (5 bases). This CDR3 spans 12 amino acids. Trimming removed 5 bases at V and 0 bases at J, with 7 bases between. Germline CDR1 DFQATT, CDR2 SNEGSKA (reference sequence). The CDR3, as DNA: TGCAGTGCTGAGGACACTAACTATGGCTACACCTTC. Protein: CSAEDTNYGYTF.

The chain uses TRBV28 and TRBJ2-7; 9 bases are a match to TRBD1. The CDR3 runs to 14 residues. V shed 2 bases and J 7 bases; nucleotides not matched to a gene: 6. The germline V gene encodes CDR1 MDHEN and CDR2 SYDVKM. The CDR3 reads CASSLGDRVREQYF. The CDR3, as DNA: TGTGCCAGCAGTTTAGGGGACAGGGTTAGGGAGCAGTACTTC.

The sample holds many counts of this clonotype. The J gene is TRBJ1-1, the V gene TRBV20-1; D is undetermined. This CDR3 is 14 amino acids long. The V gene's germline CDR1 is DFQATT and CDR2 SNEGSKA (reference sequence). V was shortened by 6 bases and J by 7 bases, with 21 bases between the two germline ends. CDR3 bases: TGCAGTGCCCTACACCTGCTTCGGTGGGGTGAAGCTTTCTTT. Translating gives CSALHLLRWGEAFF.

This chain links TRBV28 with TRBJ2-7; TRBD1 agrees at 9 bases. The germline CDR1 and CDR2 sequences are MDHEN and SYDVKM. CDR3 length equals 14 residues. V trimming: 6 bases; J trimming: 2 bases; junction bases outside the gene matches: 5. The CDR3 sequence: CASSRDRVPYEQYF. The DNA for the CDR3 is TGTGCCAGCAGCAGGGACAGGGTTCCCTACGAGCAGTACTTC. Variable domain in full (rest from reference TRBV28 and TRBJ2-7): DVKVTQSSRYLVKRTGEKVFLECVQDMDHENMFWYRQDPGLGLRLIYFSYDVKMKEKGDIPEGYSVSREKKERFSLILESASTNQTSMYLCASSRDRVPYEQYFGPGTRLTVT.

This clonotype was recorded a few times. This chain connects TRBV6-2 or TRBV6-3 to TRBJ1-1; D is unresolved. This CDR3 has 15 amino acids. Germline V gene sequence: CDR1 MNHEY, CDR2 SVGEGT. The V and J ends lost 4 bases and 3 bases respectively, with 15 bases between them. In DNA, the CDR3 is TGTGCCAGCAGTTCCCAGTGGACGGGTGACACTGAAGCTTTCTTT. Protein: CASSSQWTGDTEAFF.

The chain couples TRBV19 to TRBJ1-3; perhaps TRBD1 as D (5 bases). The CDR3 is 17 amino acids. The V gene's germline CDR1 is LNHDA and CDR2 SQIVND (reference sequence). The V gene lost 7 bases and the J gene lost 0 bases, with 19 bases spanning the gap. CDR3 protein: CASTSSPTRGSGNTIYF. The CDR3 region has the DNA TGTGCCAGTACCTCGAGCCCAACGAGGGGCTCTGGAAACACCATATATTTT.

V is TRBV20-1 and J is TRBJ2-1; tentatively, D is TRBD2 (6 bases). Germline V CDR1 and CDR2: DFQATT, SNEGSKA (reference sequence). The CDR3 extends over 14 amino acids. V lost 6 bases, J lost 0 bases, and 12 bases lay in between. The CDR3 loop reads CSAPGLGSYNEQFF. The CDR3 bases are TGCAGTGCCCCGGGACTGGGCTCCTACAATGAGCAGTTCTTC.

This clonotype was counted a few times. V and J are TRBV6-5 and TRBJ1-2; TRBD1 might be the D (5 bases). The CDR3 extends over 14 amino acids. V lost 2 bases and J lost 8, with 15 bases in between. Germline CDR1 is MNHEY and CDR2 is SVGAGI. The CDR3 DNA reads TGTGCCAGCAGTTACCCCGACAGTCCCAGAGGCTACACCTTC. The encoded protein is CASSYPDSPRGYTF.

The V call is TRBV29-1, the J call TRBJ2-5; D is possibly TRBD1 (6 bases). This CDR3 spans 15 amino acids. The germline V and J ends were trimmed by 4 bases and 1 base, with 16 bases remaining between them. Germline V gene data show CDR1 as SQVTM and CDR2 as ANQGSEA. CDR3 in DNA: TGCAGCGTTGGGCAGGGGTTGTTTCTCCAAGAGACCCAGTACTTC. As protein: CSVGQGLFLQETQYF.

This clonotype has at least ten counts. V usage is TRBV5-1 and J usage is TRBJ2-7, with D unclear. This CDR3 has 14 amino acids. V was shortened by 5 bases and J by 1 base, with 13 bases between the two germline ends. From germline, CDR1 is SGHRS and CDR2 YFSETQ. The CDR3 spells CASSPIMGSYEQYF. Here the CDR3 DNA reads TGCGCCAGCAGTCCTATTATGGGGTCCTACGAGCAGTACTTC.

This clonotype was seen more than once but under ten times. The chain has TRBV7-2 and TRBJ1-6; the D is unclear. Trimming pared 5 bases from V and 4 bases from J, leaving 9 bases between. Germline loops: CDR1 SGHTA, CDR2 FQGNSA. The CDR3 runs 14 residues. The CDR3: CASSPDGYNSPLHF. Here the CDR3 DNA reads TGTGCCAGCAGCCCCGACGGATATAATTCACCCCTCCACTTT.

This sequence joins TRBV5-1 and TRBJ2-7; D may be TRBD2 (5 bases). Germline V gene sequence: CDR1 SGHRS, CDR2 YFSETQ. The ends were cut back, 0 bases at V and 2 bases at J, with 9 bases in the middle. CDR3 length: 14 amino acids. The CDR3 DNA sequence: TGCGCCAGCAGCTTGGCCCGGGAACCCTACGAGCAGTACTTC. The encoded protein is CASSLAREPYEQYF.

The V gene is TRBV6-1, the J gene TRBJ2-7; 8 bases map to TRBD1. The CDR3 is 14 residues long. CDR1 is MNHNS and CDR2 is SASEGT in the germline V gene. J lost 1 base, V lost 6 bases, and 5 bases had no gene match. In DNA, the CDR3 is TGTGCCAGCAGCCTGGACAGGGTTTCCTACGAGCAGTACTTC. Translating gives CASSLDRVSYEQYF.

The chain carries TRBV5-1 and TRBJ2-5; no clear D gene. The V end lost 0 bases, the J end lost 5 bases, and 11 bases lay between the germline ends. The germline CDR1 and CDR2 sequences are SGHRS and YFSETQ. The CDR3 extends over 14 amino acids. The CDR3 DNA sequence: TGCGCCAGCAGCTTGGCCAGAGTGACGGAGACCCAGTACTTC. Translation gives CASSLARVTETQYF.

This clonotype was picked up many times. The rearrangement links TRBV29-1 to TRBJ2-3; D not certain. Germline V gives CDR1 SQVTM, CDR2 ANQGSEA. Trimming took 3 bases from V and 0 from J, leaving 7 bases between them. The CDR3 is 13 amino acids. DNA for the CDR3: TGCAGCGTTGACAAGTTGAGCACAGATACGCAGTATTTT. This sequence encodes CSVDKLSTDTQYF.

This clonotype was recorded a few times. The chain couples TRBV9 to TRBJ2-1; D might be TRBD1 (5 bases). The ends were cut back, 0 bases at V and 13 bases at J, with 23 bases in the middle. Germline CDR1 SGDLS, CDR2 YYNGEE. The CDR3 runs 16 residues. CDR3 coding DNA: TGTGCCAGCAGCGTAGAGACAGCAGGACGCACCGGCCTTCAGTTCTTC. Protein: CASSVETAGRTGLQFF.

The gene calls are TRBV5-1 and TRBJ2-7, with 7 bases that match TRBD2. The CDR3 extends over 16 amino acids. Germline V gives CDR1 SGHRS, CDR2 YFSETQ. J lost 3 bases, V lost 4 bases, and 13 bases had no gene match. CDR3 DNA sequence: TGCGCCAGCAGCCTGGGCCCCAGCGGGGCTGACTACGAGCAGTACTTC. This translates into CASSLGPSGADYEQYF. Combining the CDR3 with reference TRBV5-1 and TRBJ2-7 gives the whole variable domain KAGVTQTPRYLIKTRGQQVTLSCSPISGHRSVSWYQQTPGQGLQFLFEYFSETQRNKGNFPGRFSGRQFSNSRSEMNVSTLELGDSALYLCASSLGPSGADYEQYFGPGTRLTVT.

This chain joins TRBV6-1 and TRBJ1-2; D is ambiguous. There are 14 residues in the CDR3. Per the germline V gene, CDR1 is MNHNS and CDR2 is SASEGT. Between the trimmed V and J ends, which lost 6 bases and 2 bases, there was a span of 13 bases. In DNA, the CDR3 is TGTGCCAGCAGCCACGCACGGGGAAACTATGGCTACACCTTC. It specifies CASSHARGNYGYTF.

This clonotype was observed a handful of times. The chain recombines TRBV5-1 with TRBJ1-5; possibly TRBD1 for D (6 bases). The CDR3 totals 14 residues. Germline V gene lookup returns CDR1 SGHRS and CDR2 YFSETQ. Trimming took 4 bases from V and 3 from J, leaving 11 bases between them. As DNA, the CDR3 is TGCGCCAGCAGCCAAGGACAGCCCAATCAGCCCCAGCATTTT. Its translation is CASSQGQPNQPQHF.

This clonotype was counted many times. The chain links TRBV20-1 to TRBJ1-1, with D unresolved. V lost 0 bases to trimming and J lost 3 bases, with 17 bases between them. From germline, CDR1 is DFQATT and CDR2 SNEGSKA (reference sequence). The CDR3 sequence is 16 residues long. Written as DNA, the CDR3 is TGCAGTGCTAGAGATCGAGGCAGTGAATCATACACTGAAGCTTTCTTT. Translating it yields CSARDRGSESYTEAFF.

This clonotype was counted ten times or more. V and J are TRBV6-2 or TRBV6-3 and TRBJ2-2; D is undetermined. The CDR3 is 13 residues long. The V gene's germline CDR1 is MNHEY and CDR2 SVGEGT. Trimming cost V 2 bases and J 5 bases, with 6 bases left between them. The CDR3 is CASSYMTTGELFF. CDR3 coding DNA: TGTGCCAGCAGTTACATGACAACCGGGGAGCTGTTTTTT.